This T cell receptor beta chain derives from a study of vaccination and CD4 T cells after COVID-19. Study at large: Diagnosis preceded the drawing of post-COVID samples by a median approximately 100 days (range 35 to 161).

Scientists ran DNA taken from cultured CD4+ T cells through the Oncomine TCR Beta short-read assay for sequencing. TCRdb called the PCR reads again in MiXCR, with one record for every CDR3 protein. The sample yields 11,000 to 15,000 distinct CDR3 sequences, 50% to 70% seen once. The sample's treatment: approximately 10-day PBMC culture with coronavirus spike peptide pools or control peptides (ViraFEST assay). There were positive PCR dates ranging from March to December 2020, all predating US Alpha, Beta and Delta variants. Regarding the study as a whole: Among those convalescent, a median approximately 87% of reactive clones emerged solely post-vaccination.

About this clonotype itself: Antigen: not known.

The source material was CD4+ T cells from blood, cultured in vitro, sampled before SARS-CoV-2 vaccination. The receptor was derived from a human donor who had recovered from COVID-19.

The CDR3 DNA follows: TGCAGTGCGAGGGGGAACACAGATACGCAGTATTTT. Residues: CSARGNTDTQYF. The rearrangement links TRBV20-1 to TRBJ2-3, with D tentatively TRBD1 (6 bases). The CDR3 is 12 residues long. Trimming cost V 6 bases and J 2 bases, with 9 bases left between them. Germline values: CDR1 DFQATT, CDR2 SNEGSKA (reference sequence).